This T cell receptor (beta chain) was recovered during a study of regulatory T cells in long-lasting Graves disease. The time point is: persistent/refractory GD, antithyroid drugs over 5 years with positive TRAb. Scientists built the TCR library using RNA that was extracted from PBMCs. Building the TCR beta libraries relied on iRepertoire HTBI primers, and CDR3 regions underwent Arm-PCR. One entry per CDR3 protein results from TCRdb running MiXCR on the multiplex PCR reads. The table lists over 300,000 distinct CDR3 sequences, about 20% of them singletons, with about 29% in the top ten. Trimming removed 2 bases from V and 5 bases from J; junction bases left unmatched: 2. This CDR3 is built from 15 residues. Per germline, CDR1 SGHNT and CDR2 YENEEA.

The rearrangement joins TRBV11-3 to TRBJ2-2, with 10 bases matching TRBD2. This clonotype was sampled from a female donor with Graves disease. Source: peripheral blood mononuclear cells (PBMCs), taken when the disease was refractory, from a patient treated with antithyroid drugs. Written as DNA, the CDR3 is TGTGCCAGCAGCTTATTTAGCGGGAGGACCGGGGAGCTGTTTTTT. It codes for CASSLFSGRTGELFF.